A selection of T cell receptor beta chains follows, all from one sample in a study of shared clonotypes between healthy human individuals. The table came from immunoSEQ multiplex PCR; TCRdb's copy has only in-frame clones and leaves some out. Counted here are approximately 1,000,000 clones, approximately 80% occurring once; the ten biggest clones make up 0.5% to 0.6%. The specimen was memory CD4+ T cells from PBMCs. The receptors come from a man between 18 and 29 years old in good health. Some clones in this sample may be carry-over from other donors' samples. Each CDR3 is given with its conserved first and last residue. Each record gives: J gene, D gene, clone size, V gene, CDR3 length, CDR3 DNA, CDR3 protein. A D gene is named only where the DNA matches it firmly. The size of a clone is reported for some rows only, either as once, few or many, or as a class for expanded clones.

TRBJ1-1	NA	NA	TRBV19	13	TGTGCCAGTAGTAATGGGATGAACACTGAAGCTTTCTTT	CASSNGMNTEAFF
TRBJ1-1	NA	NA	TRBV27	15	TGTGCCAGCAGTAGGACAGTAGCGTTGGATACTGAAGCTTTCTTT	CASSRTVALDTEAFF
TRBJ2-1	TRBD2	NA	TRBV30	15	TGTGCCTGGGGACGACTAGCGGGAACCAACAATGAGCAGTTCTTC	CAWGRLAGTNNEQFF
TRBJ2-5	NA	NA	TRBV19	13	TGTGCCAGTAGTGAGAGGGTTGGGGAGACCCAGTACTTC	CASSERVGETQYF
TRBJ2-3	NA	NA	TRBV5-6	14	TGTGCCAGCAGCTTGACTAGGGGGGTAGATACGCAGTATTTT	CASSLTRGVDTQYF
TRBJ2-5	NA	NA	TRBV5-1	13	TGCGCCAGCAGCAGCTCAGGGGAAGAGACCCAGTACTTC	CASSSSGEETQYF
TRBJ2-7	TRBD1	NA	TRBV29-1	13	TGCAGCGGGACGGACAGGGGTTGGGACGAGCAGTACTTC	CSGTDRGWDEQYF
TRBJ2-1	NA	NA	TRBV5-4	14	TGTGCCAGCAGCATAGGAGGCATCTACAATGAGCAGTTCTTC	CASSIGGIYNEQFF
TRBJ1-2	TRBD1	NA	TRBV7-2	15	TGTGCCAGCAGCCCAGGGACAGGGGAGCTTCGTGGCTACACCTTC	CASSPGTGELRGYTF
TRBJ2-7	TRBD1	NA	TRBV6-1	14	TGTGCCAGCAGCCGGACAGGGGGCCTGATGGAGCAGTACTTC	CASSRTGGLMEQYF
TRBJ2-1	NA	NA	TRBV30	14	TGTGCCTGGGAAGGGACTTCCCCCGTCAATGAGCAGTTCTTC	CAWEGTSPVNEQFF
TRBJ2-7	NA	NA	TRBV5-1	14	TGCGCCAGAGAATCGGGCAGGGAGGTACACGAGCAGTACTTC	CARESGREVHEQYF
TRBJ1-2	NA	NA	TRBV11-2	15	TGTGCCAGCAGCTTAAGCGGGGGAGGTACCTATGGCTACACCTTC	CASSLSGGGTYGYTF
TRBJ2-7	NA	NA	TRBV6-5	14	TGTGCCAGCAGTTACTTCGGGGGGCCCAACGAGCAGTACTTC	CASSYFGGPNEQYF
TRBJ2-5	NA	NA	TRBV11-3	19	TGTGCCAGCAGCTTAGGGATTGGCAGGGGCCCCGATTTCCAAGAGACCCAGTACTTC	CASSLGIGRGPDFQETQYF
TRBJ2-1	NA	few	TRBV7-8	12	TGTGCCAGCAGTATATCCCCAGATGAGCAGTTCTTC	CASSISPDEQFF
TRBJ2-3	NA	few	TRBV4-2	15	TGTGCCAGCAGCCAAGTGGCGCCTAGCACAGATACGCAGTATTTT	CASSQVAPSTDTQYF
TRBJ2-2	TRBD2	few	TRBV9	18	TGTGCCAGCAGCGTAGGGCTAGCGGGAGGGCCGGGCACCGGGGAGCTGTTTTTT	CASSVGLAGGPGTGELFF
TRBJ1-5	NA	NA	TRBV13	12	TGTGCCAGCAGCTTTTGGGGACAGCCCCAGCATTTT	CASSFWGQPQHF
TRBJ2-7	NA	NA	TRBV18	15	TGTGCCAGCTCACCAGCCCGCCCAAACTCCTACGAGCAGTACTTC	CASSPARPNSYEQYF
TRBJ1-6	TRBD1	NA	TRBV6-5	14	TGTGCCAGCAGTTTAGGACAGGGGAATTCACCCCTCCACTTT	CASSLGQGNSPLHF
TRBJ2-1	NA	NA	TRBV28	11	TGTGCCAGCAGGTGGGTGAATGAGCAGTTCTTC	CASRWVNEQFF
TRBJ2-2	TRBD2	NA	TRBV5-1	18	TGCGCCAGCAGCTTGGCTAGCGGGAGAACTACGGGCACCGGGGAGCTGTTTTTT	CASSLASGRTTGTGELFF
TRBJ2-7	NA	NA	TRBV7-2	15	TGTGCCAGCAGCTCCCGTCCCGGACAGCCCTACGAGCAGTACTTC	CASSSRPGQPYEQYF
TRBJ2-1	TRBD2	once	TRBV5-8	16	TGTGCCAGCAGCTCGTACTACCTAGCGGGAGGTGATGAGCAGTTCTTC	CASSSYYLAGGDEQFF
TRBJ1-2	NA	NA	TRBV6-1	14	TGTGCCAGCCTCTGGAAGGGGAGAAACTATGGCTACACCTTC	CASLWKGRNYGYTF
TRBJ2-1	TRBD1	NA	TRBV7-8	13	TGTGCCAGCAGCCGTGACAGGGGGGTTGAGCAGTTCTTC	CASSRDRGVEQFF
TRBJ2-3	NA	NA	TRBV18	12	TGTGCCAGCTCACCCCCCGCGGGGACGCAGTATTTT	CASSPPAGTQYF
TRBJ2-5	NA	NA	TRBV7-2	14	TGTGCCAGCAGCTTATTCGGCGGCCAAGAGACCCAGTACTTC	CASSLFGGQETQYF
TRBJ2-7	NA	NA	TRBV4-1	16	TGCGCCAGCAGCCAAGATACTTCCGCACGACCCTACGAGCAGTACTTC	CASSQDTSARPYEQYF
TRBJ1-1	NA	NA	TRBV19	15	TGTGCCAGTAGCGGGCCAGGGGCCTTGAACACTGAAGCTTTCTTT	CASSGPGALNTEAFF
TRBJ2-7	NA	NA	TRBV27	14	TGTGCCAGCGGTAGCAGTGGGGGCCCCTACGAGCAGTACTTC	CASGSSGGPYEQYF
TRBJ2-1	TRBD1	NA	TRBV7-9	13	TGTGCCAGCGGACAGGGGCGTCACAATGAGCAGTTCTTC	CASGQGRHNEQFF
TRBJ2-3	NA	NA	TRBV2	12	TGTGCCAGCAGTGAAGGGGAAGATACGCAGTATTTT	CASSEGEDTQYF
TRBJ2-5	NA	NA	TRBV6-6	14	TGTGCCAGCAGTTACACGGGTATCCAAGAGACCCAGTACTTC	CASSYTGIQETQYF
TRBJ2-7	TRBD1	NA	TRBV5-3	15	TGTGCCAGAAGCTTGGGGACAGGGCTATCCTGGGGGCAGTACTTC	CARSLGTGLSWGQYF
TRBJ1-5	NA	few	TRBV6-5	13	TGTGCCAGCAGTTATTTGGGCAATCAGCCCCAGCATTTT	CASSYLGNQPQHF
TRBJ2-5	NA	NA	TRBV6-1	12	TGTGCCAGCAGTGAAGGGGGTGTGACCCAGTACTTC	CASSEGGVTQYF
TRBJ2-7	NA	once	TRBV6-1	13	TGTGCCAGCATGGGGGTTCGTGTCTACGAGCAGTACTTC	CASMGVRVYEQYF
TRBJ1-1	NA	few	TRBV29-1	13	TGCAGCTGTGTCTTTGTGGGGGTCACTGAAGCTTTCTTT	CSCVFVGVTEAFF
TRBJ2-7	TRBD2	NA	TRBV28	16	TGTGCCAGCAGTTTCCAACTAGCGGGGCTAACCTACGAGCAGTACTTC	CASSFQLAGLTYEQYF
TRBJ2-7	TRBD2	NA	TRBV29-1	13	TGCAGCGGGGGACTAGCGGGAACCTACGAGCAGTACTTC	CSGGLAGTYEQYF
TRBJ1-3	TRBD1	NA	TRBV9	17	TGTGCCAGCAGCCTCCGGGACAGGGCTAACTCTGGAAACACCATATATTTT	CASSLRDRANSGNTIYF
TRBJ2-1	TRBD2	NA	TRBV7-3	13	TGTGCCAGCGCCCGGGGACTAGGCGACGAGCAGTTCTTC	CASARGLGDEQFF
TRBJ2-5	NA	NA	TRBV28	12	TGTGCCAGCAGTAGAGGGGTAGAGACCCAGTACTTC	CASSRGVETQYF
TRBJ2-2	TRBD2	NA	TRBV28	15	TGTGCCAGCAAAATGGGGACTAGCCCCAGCGGGGAGCTGTTTTTT	CASKMGTSPSGELFF
TRBJ1-2	NA	NA	TRBV28	16	TGTGCCAGCAGTTTTCACGGGGGCCAGGCGGTTCATGGCTACACCTTC	CASSFHGGQAVHGYTF
TRBJ2-2	NA	NA	TRBV5-1	14	TGCGCCAGCAGCCGACTAGGGGGCACCGGGGAGCTGTTTTTT	CASSRLGGTGELFF
TRBJ2-1	TRBD2	NA	TRBV7-3	14	TGTGCCAGCGGCTTGGGGACTAGCGAGGGTGAGCAGTTCTTC	CASGLGTSEGEQFF
TRBJ2-5	TRBD2	NA	TRBV27	15	TGTGCCAGCAGTTCCTGGGCGGGAGGGTATGAGACCCAGTACTTC	CASSSWAGGYETQYF
TRBJ2-3	TRBD2	NA	TRBV11-2	19	TGTGCCAGCAGCAAAGATTGGGCTAGCGGGAGGACTAGCACAGATACGCAGTATTTT	CASSKDWASGRTSTDTQYF
TRBJ1-4	TRBD1	NA	TRBV7-2	14	TGTGCCAGCAGACCTGACAGGGGTTGGGAAAAACTGTTTTTT	CASRPDRGWEKLFF
TRBJ1-5	NA	NA	TRBV28	15	TGTGCCAGCTCCCCAAGGGGCGGCGGCAATCAGCCCCAGCATTTT	CASSPRGGGNQPQHF
TRBJ1-3	TRBD1	NA	TRBV28	16	TGTGCCAGCAGTTTATCCGGGACAGGGAGCGGAAACACCATATATTTT	CASSLSGTGSGNTIYF
TRBJ2-7	NA	NA	TRBV11-3	19	TGTGCCAGCAGCCATTCAACGGTGGGCGCCAACATCACCCGGGGCGAGCAGTACTTC	CASSHSTVGANITRGEQYF
TRBJ2-7	TRBD1	few	TRBV18	17	TGTGCCAGCTCACCAGGAGGGCCTTCGACAGGGGTTGGAGAGCAGTACTTC	CASSPGGPSTGVGEQYF